This T cell receptor (beta chain) was identified in a study of T cell changes during pregnancy in multiple sclerosis. The data were produced by immunoSEQ multiplex PCR, yet TCRdb's version contains in-frame clones alone and is incomplete. The table lists 90,000 to 95,000 clones, approximately 92% of them singletons. The CDR3 has 17 amino acids. CDR1 and CDR2 (germline): MNHEY, SMNVEV (reference sequence). The V and J ends lost 3 bases and 4 bases respectively, with 21 bases between them. The input for sequencing was peripheral blood, taken in the first trimester of pregnancy. This TCR was recovered from a female donor with multiple sclerosis, enrolled in a pregnancy study. The chain recombines TRBV27 with TRBJ1-2, with a tentative D call TRBD1 (6 bases). The CDR3 bases are TGTGCCAGCAGTTTTGCAGGACAGACTATTTACGGCTATGGCTACACCTTC. Translation: CASSFAGQTIYGYGYTF.